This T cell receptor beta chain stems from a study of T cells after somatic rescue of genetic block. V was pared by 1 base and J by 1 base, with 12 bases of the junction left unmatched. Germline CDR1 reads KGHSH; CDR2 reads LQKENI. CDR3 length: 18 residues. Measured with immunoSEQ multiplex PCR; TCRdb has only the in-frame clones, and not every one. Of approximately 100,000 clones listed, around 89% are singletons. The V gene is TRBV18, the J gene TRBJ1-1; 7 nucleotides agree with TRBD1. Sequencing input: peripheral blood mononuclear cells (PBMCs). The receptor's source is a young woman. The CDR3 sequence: CASSPRVGGARTNTEAFF. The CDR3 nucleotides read TGTGCCAGCTCACCACGGGTAGGGGGCGCGAGGACGAACACTGAAGCTTTCTTT. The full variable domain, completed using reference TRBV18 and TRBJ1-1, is NAGVMQNPRHLVRRRGQEARLRCSPMKGHSHVYWYRQLPEEGLKFMVYLQKENIIDESGMPKERFSAEFPKEGPSILRIQQVVRGDSAAYFCASSPRVGGARTNTEAFFGQGTRLTVV.